A selection of T cell receptor beta chains follows, all from one sample in a study of T cell changes during pregnancy in multiple sclerosis. The repertoire was sequenced with immunoSEQ multiplex PCR; TCRdb's copy has only in-frame clones and lacks some. Counted here are about 19,000 clones, 86% occurring once; the ten biggest clones make up 5.5% to 7.5%. The sample consisted of CD8+ T cells from peripheral blood mononuclear cells, taken in the third trimester of pregnancy. These receptors all stem from a female donor in good health, enrolled as a control in a pregnancy study. Both conserved end residues are part of each CDR3. Each record gives: V gene, clone size, J gene, CDR3 protein. Rows give clone size only sometimes, using once, few, many, or a class for an expanded clone.

>TRBV27|once|TRBJ1-2
CASSSGQGSYGYTF
>TRBV7-9|.|TRBJ1-1
CASTKTGGGTEAFF
>TRBV9|.|TRBJ1-2
CASSVVLGKQGMAF
>TRBV7-8|once|TRBJ2-2
CASSLVGTGGNTGELFF
>TRBV28|.|TRBJ2-7
CASSLWGTENYEQYF
>TRBV7-6|large|TRBJ2-2
CASSFFEGGPVTGELFF
>TRBV27|.|TRBJ1-2
CASSWTGQFRLGGYTF
>TRBV9|medium-sized|TRBJ2-5
CASSVGGTPREGEDQYF
>TRBV4-1|.|TRBJ2-3
CASSQTLRGAQYF
>TRBV9|.|TRBJ2-6
CASSPKDRAGANVLTF
>TRBV27|.|TRBJ2-3
CASSRASGFTRDTQYF
>TRBV9|few|TRBJ1-1
CASSVTDNTEAFF
>TRBV15|.|TRBJ1-4
CATSAAVATNEKLFF
>TRBV6-1|.|TRBJ2-1
CASSESASGGPPYNEQFF
>TRBV4-1|few|TRBJ1-1
CASSQFGTANTEAFF
>TRBV6-5|.|TRBJ1-5
CASSSGGEGNQPQHF
>TRBV7-9|.|TRBJ1-1
CASRETGSTEAFF
>TRBV7-8|.|TRBJ2-1
CASSLTSGGTNEQFF
>TRBV5-1|.|TRBJ2-1
CASSVGQGDEQFF
>TRBV5-8|once|TRBJ1-1
CASSFSMVNTEAFF
>TRBV10-3|.|TRBJ1-1
CATSTGMEMNTEAFF
>TRBV7-9|.|TRBJ1-2
CASSPDSYGYTF
>TRBV23-1|.|TRBJ2-5
CASSQSPERLAGVQETQYF
>TRBV5-4|.|TRBJ1-2
CASSLVTGMGYTF
>TRBV5-1|.|TRBJ2-1
CASSLVWTVYNEQFF
>TRBV28|once|TRBJ2-1
CASSVAGGALYNEQFF
>TRBV7-9|.|TRBJ1-1
CASSSVSGSINTEAFF
>TRBV7-9|.|TRBJ2-1
CASSSPLIPTGVDNEQFF
>TRBV5-8|.|TRBJ2-5
CASRARGSETQYF
>TRBV4-2|.|TRBJ2-7
CASSPGGLSLEQYF
>TRBV9|few|TRBJ1-1
CASSARDNAATEAFF
>TRBV7-8|.|TRBJ1-1
CASSSPERGLNTEAFF
>TRBV30|.|TRBJ2-7
CAWSAGQGVYEQYF